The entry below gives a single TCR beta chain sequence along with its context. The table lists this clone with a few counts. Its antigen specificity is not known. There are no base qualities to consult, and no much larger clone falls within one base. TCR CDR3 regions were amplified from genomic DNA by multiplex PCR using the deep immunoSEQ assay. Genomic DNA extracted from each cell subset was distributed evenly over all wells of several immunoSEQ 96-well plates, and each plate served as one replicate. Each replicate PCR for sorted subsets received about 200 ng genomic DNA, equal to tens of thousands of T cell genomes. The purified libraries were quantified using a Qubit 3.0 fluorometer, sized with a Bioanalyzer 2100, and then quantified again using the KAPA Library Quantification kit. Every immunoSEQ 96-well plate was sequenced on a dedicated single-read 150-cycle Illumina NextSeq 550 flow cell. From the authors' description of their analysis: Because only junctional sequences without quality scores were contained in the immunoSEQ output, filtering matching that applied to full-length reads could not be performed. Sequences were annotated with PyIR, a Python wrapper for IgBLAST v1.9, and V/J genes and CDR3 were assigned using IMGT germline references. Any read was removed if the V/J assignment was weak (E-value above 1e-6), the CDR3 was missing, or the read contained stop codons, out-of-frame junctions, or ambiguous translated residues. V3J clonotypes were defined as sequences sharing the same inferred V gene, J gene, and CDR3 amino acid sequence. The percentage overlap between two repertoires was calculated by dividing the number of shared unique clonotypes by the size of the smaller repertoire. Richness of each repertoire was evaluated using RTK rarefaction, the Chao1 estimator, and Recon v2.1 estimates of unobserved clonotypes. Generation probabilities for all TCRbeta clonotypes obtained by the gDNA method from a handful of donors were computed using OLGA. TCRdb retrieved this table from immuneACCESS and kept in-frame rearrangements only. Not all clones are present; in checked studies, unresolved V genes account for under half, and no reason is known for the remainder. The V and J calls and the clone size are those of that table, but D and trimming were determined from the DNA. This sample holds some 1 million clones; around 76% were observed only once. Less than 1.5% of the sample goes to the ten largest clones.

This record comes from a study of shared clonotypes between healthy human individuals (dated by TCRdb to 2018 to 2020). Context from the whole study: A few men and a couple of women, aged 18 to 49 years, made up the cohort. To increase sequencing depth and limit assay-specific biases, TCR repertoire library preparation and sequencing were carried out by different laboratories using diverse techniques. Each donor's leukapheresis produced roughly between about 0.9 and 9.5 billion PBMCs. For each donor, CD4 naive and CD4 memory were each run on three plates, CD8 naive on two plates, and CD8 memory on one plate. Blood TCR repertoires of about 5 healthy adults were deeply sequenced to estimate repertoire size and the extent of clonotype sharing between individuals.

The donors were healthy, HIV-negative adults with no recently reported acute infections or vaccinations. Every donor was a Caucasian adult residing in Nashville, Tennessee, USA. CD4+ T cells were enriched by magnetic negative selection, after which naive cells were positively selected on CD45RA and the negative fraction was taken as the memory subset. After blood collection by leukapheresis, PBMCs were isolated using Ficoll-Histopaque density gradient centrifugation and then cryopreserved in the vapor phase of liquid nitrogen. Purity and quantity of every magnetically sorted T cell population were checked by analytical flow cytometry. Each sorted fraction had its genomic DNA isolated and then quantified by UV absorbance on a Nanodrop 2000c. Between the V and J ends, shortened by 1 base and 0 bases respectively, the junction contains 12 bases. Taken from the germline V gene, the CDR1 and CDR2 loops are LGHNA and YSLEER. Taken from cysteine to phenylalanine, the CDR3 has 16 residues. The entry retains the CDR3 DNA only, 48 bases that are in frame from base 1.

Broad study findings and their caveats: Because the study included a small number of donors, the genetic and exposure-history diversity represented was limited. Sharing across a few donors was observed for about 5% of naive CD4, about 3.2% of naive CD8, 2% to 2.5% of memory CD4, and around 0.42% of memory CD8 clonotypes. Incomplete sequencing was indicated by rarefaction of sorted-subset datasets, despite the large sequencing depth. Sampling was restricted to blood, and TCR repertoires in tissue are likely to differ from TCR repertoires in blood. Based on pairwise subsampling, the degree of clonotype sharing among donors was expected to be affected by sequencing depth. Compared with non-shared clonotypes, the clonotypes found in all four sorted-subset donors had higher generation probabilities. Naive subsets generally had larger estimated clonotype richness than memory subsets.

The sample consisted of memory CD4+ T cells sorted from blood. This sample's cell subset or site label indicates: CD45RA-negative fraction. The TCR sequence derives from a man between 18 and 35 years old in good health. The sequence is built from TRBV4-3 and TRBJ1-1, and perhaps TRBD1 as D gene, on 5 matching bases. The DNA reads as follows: TGCGCCAGCAGCCAAGTCCAGGGTGTAATGAACACTGAAGCTTTCTTT. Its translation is CASSQVQGVMNTEAFF.